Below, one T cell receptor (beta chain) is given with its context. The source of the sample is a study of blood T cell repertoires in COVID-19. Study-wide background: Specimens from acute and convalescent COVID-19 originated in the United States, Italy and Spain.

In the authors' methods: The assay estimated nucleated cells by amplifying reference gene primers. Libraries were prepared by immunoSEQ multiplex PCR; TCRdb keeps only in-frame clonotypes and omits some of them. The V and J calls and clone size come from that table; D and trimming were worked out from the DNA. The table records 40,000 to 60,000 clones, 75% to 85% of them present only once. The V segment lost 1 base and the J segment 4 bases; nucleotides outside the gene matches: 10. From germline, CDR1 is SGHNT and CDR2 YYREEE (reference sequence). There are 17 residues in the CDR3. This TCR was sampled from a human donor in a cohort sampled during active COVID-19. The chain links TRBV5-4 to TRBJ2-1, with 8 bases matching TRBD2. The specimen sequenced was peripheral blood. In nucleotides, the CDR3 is TGTGCCAGCAGCTTGTGGGGAACGGGACTAGAGTACAATGAGCAGTTCTTC. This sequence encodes CASSLWGTGLEYNEQFF.